This T cell receptor (beta chain) was retrieved from a study of cytomegalovirus exposure and HLA in healthy donors. PCR amplification relied on 60 Vbeta primers (plus 13 Jbeta primers). Data came from immunoSEQ multiplex PCR; TCRdb stores just in-frame clones and leaves some out. The sample carries under 200,000 clones, around 80% recorded once. Trimming took 1 base from V and 1 from J, leaving 11 bases between them. CDR3 length equals 15 residues. The germline V gene has CDR1 SGHRS and CDR2 YFSETQ. This sequence joins TRBV5-1 and TRBJ1-1, with D tentatively TRBD1 (5 bases). This clonotype was obtained from a woman aged 40 to 50 in good health and CMV-seronegative. The specimen sequenced was PBMCs. CDR3 DNA: TGCGCCAGCAGCTTGAGGGGAATGGAGAACACTGAAGCTTTCTTT. Protein sequence: CASSLRGMENTEAFF.